Presented here are 18 T cell receptor beta chains from one specimen sequenced in a study of blood T cell repertoires in COVID-19. TCRdb's table, derived via immunoSEQ multiplex PCR, lists solely in-frame clones and lacks some. The sample lists tens of thousands of clones; around 90% were seen once. Sequencing was done on a sample of peripheral blood. The receptors were gathered from a human donor in a cohort sampled during active COVID-19.

V and J are TRBV3-1 (or the pseudogene TRBV3-2) and TRBJ2-5, with 7 bases matching TRBD2. Germline V gene lookup returns CDR1 LGHDT and CDR2 YNNKEL (reference sequence). There are 19 residues in the CDR3. The J segment lost 5 bases and the V segment lost 2 bases, leaving 20 bases of the junction unmatched. This chain's CDR3 is CASSQQAEASGVNPETQYF. In nucleotides, the CDR3 is TGTGCCAGCAGCCAACAAGCCGAAGCTAGCGGAGTGAACCCGGAGACCCAGTACTTC.

Only one count was recorded for this clone. This chain joins TRBV5-1 and TRBJ2-5; D uncertain. The CDR3 loop spans 13 amino acids. The V end lost 3 bases, the J end lost 3 bases, and 9 bases lay between the germline ends. Germline CDR1 reads SGHRS; CDR2 reads YFSETQ. This chain's CDR3 is CASSSRVEETQYF. CDR3 sequence (DNA): TGCGCCAGCAGCTCCCGGGTCGAAGAGACCCAGTACTTC.

The J gene is TRBJ1-2, the V gene TRBV6-6; D not certain. The V end was cut by 0 bases, the J end by 5 bases, with 10 bases between. The CDR3 spans 14 residues. Per germline, CDR1 MNHNY and CDR2 SVGAGI (reference sequence). In DNA, the CDR3 is TGTGCCAGCAGTTACTCGAACAGAGAGTATGGCTACACCTTC. Protein product: CASSYSNREYGYTF.

The chain recombines TRBV6-5 with TRBJ2-3, with 7 bases lining up with TRBD2. Per the germline V gene, CDR1 is MNHEY and CDR2 is SVGAGI. The CDR3 contains 14 residues. Losses at the gene ends were 4 bases for V and 4 bases for J; bases not matched to a gene: 5. CDR3 DNA sequence: TGTGCCAGCAGTTGGGCCGGGGGGTCAGATACGCAGTATTTT. It translates to CASSWAGGSDTQYF.

The rearrangement links TRBV19 to TRBJ1-1; 7 bases agree with TRBD1. Germline V gives CDR1 LNHDA, CDR2 SQIVND (reference sequence). J gave up 1 base and V 5 bases, and 7 bases lay outside the gene matches. This CDR3 comprises 15 residues. CDR3 in amino acids: CASSGGQAKNTEAFF. The DNA of the CDR3 is TGTGCCAGTAGTGGCGGACAGGCGAAGAACACTGAAGCTTTCTTT.

The chain joins TRBV11-2 to TRBJ2-7; the D gene is possibly TRBD1 (5 bases). The V end was cut by 5 bases, the J end by 4 bases, with 21 bases between. The CDR3 runs to 16 residues. Looked up from germline, CDR1 is SGHAT and CDR2 is FQNNGV. The CDR3 nucleotides are TGTGCCAGCAGCCCCTTCTTGCGGCAGGGTGGGTACGAGCAGTACTTC. This sequence encodes CASSPFLRQGGYEQYF. Using reference TRBV11-2 and TRBJ2-7 for the parts outside the CDR3, the full variable domain is EAGVAQSPRYKIIEKRQSVAFWCNPISGHATLYWYQQILGQGPKLLIQFQNNGVVDDSQLPKDRFSAERLKGVDSTLKIQPAKLEDSAVYLCASSPFLRQGGYEQYFGPGTRLTVT.

J is TRBJ2-6 and V is TRBV7-2; the match to TRBD1 covers 9 bases. Per germline, CDR1 SGHTA and CDR2 FQGNSA. V dropped 5 bases and J dropped 1; count of bases not matched to a gene: 3. The CDR3 covers 16 residues. The CDR3 sequence is CASSIGTGSGANVLTF. CDR3 in DNA: TGTGCCAGCAGCATCGGGACAGGGTCTGGGGCCAACGTCCTGACTTTC.

The CDR3 DNA reads TGTGCCCTGGTGAGCGCCCGCACAGATACGCAGTATTTT. It codes for CALVSARTDTQYF. The chain is built from TRBV5-4 and TRBJ2-3; D is uncertain. V was shortened by 10 bases and J by 1 base, with 13 bases between the two germline ends. CDR1 is SGHNT, CDR2 YYREEE, per germline (reference sequence). The CDR3 is made up of 13 amino acids.

This chain joins TRBV6-4 and TRBJ1-1; no definite D call. This CDR3 comprises 13 residues. Germline V gene data show CDR1 as MRHNA and CDR2 as SNTAGT. V lost 5 bases to trimming and J lost 5 bases, with 12 bases between them. DNA for the CDR3: TGTGCCAGCAGTCTCGATTACGGGACTGAAGCTTTCTTT. Its protein is CASSLDYGTEAFF.

The rearrangement joins TRBV7-3 to TRBJ1-6; possibly TRBD1 for D (6 bases). Germline CDR1 reads SGHTA; CDR2 reads FQGTGA. Trimming shortened V by 1 base and J by 5 bases, and 9 bases separated the two germline ends. CDR3 size: 15 residues. The CDR3 sequence is CASSLSPGDNSPLHF. The DNA for the CDR3 is TGTGCCAGCAGCTTAAGTCCAGGGGATAATTCACCCCTCCACTTT. The full variable domain, rest sourced from reference TRBV7-3 and TRBJ1-6, is GAGVSQTPSNKVTEKGKYVELRCDPISGHTALYWYRQSLGQGPEFLIYFQGTGAADDSGLPNDRFFAVRPEGSVSTLKIQRTERGDSAVYLCASSLSPGDNSPLHFGNGTRLTVT.

The V gene is TRBV4-2, the J gene TRBJ2-1; D is unclear. In germline, CDR1 is LGHNA, CDR2 YNFKEQ. The CDR3 runs to 13 residues. Trimming removed 0 bases at V and 9 bases at J, with 9 bases between. For the CDR3, the DNA is TGTGCCAGCAGCCAAGATGGTGAGCGTGAGCAGTTCTTC. This translates into CASSQDGEREQFF.

This clone was seen just once. J is TRBJ2-5 and V is TRBV30, with 9 bases that match TRBD1. The germline CDR1 and CDR2 sequences are GTSNPN and SVGIG (reference sequence). The CDR3 consists of 15 residues. V trimming: 2 bases; J trimming: 2 bases; junction bases outside the gene matches: 6. The CDR3 protein is CAWSYGTGIQETQYF. The CDR3 DNA is TGTGCCTGGAGTTACGGGACAGGGATTCAAGAGACCCAGTACTTC.

The J gene is TRBJ2-2, the V gene TRBV7-2, with 8 bases lining up with TRBD1. This CDR3 spans 16 amino acids. CDR1 and CDR2 from the germline V gene are SGHTA and FQGNSA. Trimming at V came to 5 bases and at J to 6 bases, leaving 11 bases not matched to a gene. For the CDR3, the DNA is TGTGCCAGCAGCCAACTCAGGGGGCTTAACGCCGGGGAGCTGTTTTTT. It specifies CASSQLRGLNAGELFF.

V is TRBV5-6 and J is TRBJ2-7; 8 bases are a match to TRBD1. In germline, CDR1 is SGHDT, CDR2 YYEEEE. After removal of 4 bases from V and 12 bases from J, the junction contained 12 bases not matched to a gene. The CDR3 is made up of 13 amino acids. As DNA, the CDR3 is TGTGCCAGCAGCCCGACTGGGGTTGGACAGGGGTACTTC. This codes for CASSPTGVGQGYF.

J is TRBJ2-1 and V is TRBV6-2 or TRBV6-3, with 11 positions matching TRBD1. This CDR3 has 16 amino acids. Germline V gives CDR1 MNHEY, CDR2 SVGEGT. Germline trimming cut 2 bases from V and 9 bases from J; bases unmatched to any gene: 9. The CDR3 reads CASSYRLDRGPGEQFF. The CDR3 DNA reads TGTGCCAGCAGTTACCGCCTGGACAGGGGGCCGGGTGAGCAGTTCTTC.

The chain links TRBV6-6 to TRBJ1-5, with D perhaps TRBD1 (6 bases). Germline values: CDR1 MNHNY, CDR2 SVGAGI (reference sequence). CDR3 length: 12 residues. Trimming took off 8 bases at V and 4 bases at J, with 9 bases between the two ends. CDR3 protein: CASGGQNQPQHF. CDR3 bases: TGTGCCAGCGGTGGACAGAATCAGCCCCAGCATTTT.

The chain uses TRBV5-1 and TRBJ2-1; maybe TRBD1 (6 bases). V shed 1 base and J shed 8 bases, with 16 bases lying between them. CDR1 is SGHRS and CDR2 is YFSETQ in the germline V gene. The CDR3 sequence is 15 residues long. The CDR3 protein is CASSLSSGPGDEQFF. DNA for the CDR3: TGCGCCAGCAGCTTGTCAAGCGGACCAGGGGATGAGCAGTTCTTC.

The chain recombines TRBV18 with TRBJ1-2; a possible D gene is TRBD1 (5 bases). V shed 8 bases and J shed 6 bases, with 16 bases lying between them. Per the germline V gene, CDR1 is KGHSH and CDR2 is LQKENI. This CDR3 is 13 amino acids long. CDR3: CASTTSRGDGYTF. CDR3 coding DNA: TGTGCCAGCACAACATCCCGGGGGGATGGCTACACCTTC.